The source of this T cell receptor (beta chain) is a study of beta chain features in type 1 diabetes (dated by TCRdb to 2017 to 2018). About the study as a whole: Mean age, gender distribution, total cell number and subset yield were not different between patients and healthy donors. Across all samples, fewer than 130 million sorted cells were examined, and cell number per subset correlated strongly with RNA yield. The study compared TCRB repertoires of sorted circulating CD4+ T cell subsets between recently diagnosed type 1 diabetes patients and matched healthy donors. Whereas all 30 or so donors provided naive and central memory subsets, regulatory and stem cell-like memory subsets were isolated from just 8 patients and roughly 8 healthy donors. Summary of the overall study and its limitations: The naive, central memory and regulatory TCRB repertoires appeared to resemble one another more closely among patients than among healthy donors. In all four CD4+ subsets, TCRB CDR3 length was moderately but significantly shorter in type 1 diabetes patients. Because cDNA was sequenced instead of genomic DNA, highly expressing activated cells could be over-represented, though the groups showed no difference in activation or CD3 levels. PCR may preferentially amplify shorter templates, but because patient and control samples were amplified and corrected together, any resulting skew would affect both groups equally. Because small numbers of individuals were included in the HLA sub-analyses, any influence of HLA type on TCRB rearrangement was left unresolved. Fewer insertions and more nucleotide deletions at VDJ recombination sites were observed in patients with type 1 diabetes, implying thymic rearrangement abnormalities.

Remarks on this clone: Its target antigen remains unknown. The input lacks base qualities; no much larger clone sits a single base away.

Each donor gave one peripheral blood draw, roughly 120 mL on average, collected into heparinised tubes. A BD FACSAria II and a panel including CD45RO, CCR7, CD25, CD127, CD95 and CD27 were used to sort naive, central memory, regulatory and stem cell-like memory CD4+ T cells. A purity above 95% was achieved for all sorted populations. PBMCs were separated immediately by Lymphoprep density gradient centrifugation and were stained directly, without being cultured. To minimize batch effects, samples were stained and sorted in pairs, one healthy donor with one patient per experiment. All of the isolated RNA was reverse transcribed with the High Capacity cDNA Reverse Transcription Kit, so expressed TCRB transcripts were sequenced. Deep immunoSEQ sequencing was applied to naive, central memory and regulatory T cell samples, giving an average of roughly 3.5 million total reads per sample. Sorted cells were lysed in RLT buffer, and RNA was extracted using DNase-treated RNeasy Micro or Mini kits according to cell number. To prevent cross-contamination, each cell subset was processed individually, whereas patient and healthy donor samples were processed jointly. TCRB sequences were amplified from cDNA with the immunoSEQ multiplex PCR, producing 87-bp fragments spanning the CDR3 region. The amplicons were sequenced using the Illumina HiSeq platform. Processing in the source paper ran as follows. Synthetic template baselines were used to correct PCR bias computationally, reads within Hamming distance 2 were collapsed, and singletons that could not be merged were discarded. Reads were aligned against IMGT to assign V, D and J genes, CDR3 length and insertions or deletions at six rearrangement sites. Within each subset, clonotype counts were normalized to the number of sorted cells before true diversity and Gini coefficients were calculated with the tcR R package. Repertoire sharing was quantified using the overlap coefficient calculated on TCRB nucleotide sequences. TCRdb provides this immuneACCESS table in a form limited to in-frame rearrangements. Some clones are lacking; in checked studies, under half of them reflect an unresolved V gene, and why the rest are absent is not known. From that table come the V and J calls and clone size; the DNA was used to work out D and trimming. The sample includes about 160,000 clones, with approximately 8% observed a single time. Roughly 1% of the sample is taken by the ten largest.

The germline ends are 17 bases apart after V is trimmed by 10 bases and J by 2 bases. From a lookup of the germline V gene, CDR1 and CDR2 are MDHEN and SYDVKM. The CDR3, from cysteine to phenylalanine, totals 14 residues. Only the CDR3 part of the read is kept: 42 bases, read in frame from the first base. The source of this sequence is a middle-aged woman with type 1 diabetes. Material for sequencing was central memory CD4+ T cells from blood. Recombination connected TRBV28 to TRBJ1-1; TRBD1 is a weak D gene call, 6 bases matching. The DNA sequence reads TGTGCCACACGTCGCACAGGGAGAAACACTGAAGCTTTCTTT. Its translation is CATRRTGRNTEAFF.